This T cell receptor (beta chain) emerged from a study of blood T cell repertoires in COVID-19. Study-wide context: Spain, Italy and the United States supplied samples that represented acute and convalescent COVID-19.

The CDR3 consists of 14 residues. Germline loops: CDR1 LNHDA, CDR2 SQIVND (reference sequence). V was cut by 3 bases and J by 0 bases, with 8 bases left in between. In the original analysis: Cell counts per sample came from amplifying reference gene primers. The repertoire was sequenced with immunoSEQ multiplex PCR; TCRdb's copy has only in-frame clones and lacks some. D and trimming come from the DNA, and the V and J calls and clone size come from that table. The table includes under 200,000 clones, roughly 86% detected once. The chain carries TRBV19 and TRBJ1-1; no clear D gene. What was sequenced was peripheral blood. This TCR was sampled from an elderly woman in a cohort sampled during active or convalescent COVID-19. CDR3 coding DNA: TGTGCCAGTAGTATTCAGAATATGAACACTGAAGCTTTCTTT. Translation gives CASSIQNMNTEAFF. Full variable domain (remainder filled in from reference TRBV19 and TRBJ1-1): DGGITQSPKYLFRKEGQNVTLSCEQNLNHDAMYWYRQDPGQGLRLIYYSQIVNDFQKGDIAEGYSVSREKKESFPLTVTSAQKNPTAFYLCASSIQNMNTEAFFGQGTRLTVV.